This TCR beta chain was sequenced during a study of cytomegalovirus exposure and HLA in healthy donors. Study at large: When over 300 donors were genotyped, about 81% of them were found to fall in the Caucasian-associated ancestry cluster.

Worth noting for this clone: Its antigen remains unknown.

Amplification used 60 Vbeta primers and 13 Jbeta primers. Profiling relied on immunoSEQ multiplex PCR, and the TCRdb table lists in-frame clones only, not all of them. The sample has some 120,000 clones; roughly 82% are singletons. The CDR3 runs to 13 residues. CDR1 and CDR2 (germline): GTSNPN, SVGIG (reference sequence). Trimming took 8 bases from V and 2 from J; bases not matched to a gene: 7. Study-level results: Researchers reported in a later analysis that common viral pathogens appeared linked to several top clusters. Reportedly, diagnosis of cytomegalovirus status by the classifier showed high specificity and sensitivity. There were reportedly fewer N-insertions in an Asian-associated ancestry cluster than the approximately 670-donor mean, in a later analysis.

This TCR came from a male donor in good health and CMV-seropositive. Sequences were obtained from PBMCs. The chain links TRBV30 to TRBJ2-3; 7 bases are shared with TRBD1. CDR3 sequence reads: CAQRDRATDTQYF. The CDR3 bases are TGTGCCCAAAGAGACAGGGCCACAGATACGCAGTATTTT.